Listed here are 24 T cell receptor beta chains from one sample, sequenced in a study of T cells in Graves' hyperthyroidism and ophthalmopathy. TCR beta CDR3 sequences were amplified from RNA transcripts. TCR CDR3 underwent first-round RT-PCR with the HTBI primer set. MiXCR, run by TCRdb on the multiplex PCR reads, gives a single entry per CDR3 protein. Of hundreds of thousands of distinct CDR3 sequences in the sample, 17% were seen once. The source material was blood. These receptors all come from a woman aged 18-29 years with Graves' ophthalmopathy.

This clonotype showed up many times. The V and J genes are TRBV28 and TRBJ1-1; 9 nucleotides agree with TRBD1. V shed 3 bases and J 4 bases; nucleotides not matched to a gene: 6. This CDR3 has 15 residues. CDR1 MDHEN and CDR2 SYDVKM come from the germline V gene. The CDR3 DNA follows: TGTGCCAGCAGTTTCGGGACAGGGAAAGTCACTGAAGCTTTCTTT. Translated, it gives CASSFGTGKVTEAFF.

The CDR3 DNA reads TGCAGCGTTGGGGCCCGACAGGCTTCTAACTATGGCTACACCTTC. Amino acids: CSVGARQASNYGYTF. V and J are TRBV29-1 and TRBJ1-2, with D possibly TRBD1 on 6 matching bases. Germline values: CDR1 SQVTM, CDR2 ANQGSEA. V was shortened by 4 bases and J by 0 bases, with 15 bases between the two germline ends. CDR3 length: 15 amino acids.

The sample holds many counts of this clonotype. This chain links TRBV2 with TRBJ2-3; D might be TRBD1 or TRBD2, each matching 5 bases. Trimming took off 6 bases at V and 2 bases at J, with 21 bases between the two ends. In germline, CDR1 is SNHLY, CDR2 FYNNEI. The CDR3 loop spans 17 amino acids. This CDR3 reads CASRLRFGTDYTDTQYF. Written as DNA, the CDR3 is TGTGCCAGCAGGCTCCGTTTCGGGACCGATTACACAGATACGCAGTATTTT.

This clonotype was detected many times. V usage is TRBV2 and J usage is TRBJ2-7; a weak D match, TRBD1 (7 bases). V lost 6 bases, J lost 2 bases, and 17 bases lay in between. The CDR3 has 15 residues. The germline CDR1 and CDR2 sequences are SNHLY and FYNNEI. CDR3 sequence: CASRGTQGGTYEQYF. CDR3 nucleotides: TGTGCCAGCAGAGGGACTCAGGGGGGTACCTACGAGCAGTACTTC. Looking up the rest from reference TRBV2 and TRBJ2-7 gives the full variable domain: EPEVTQTPSHQVTQMGQEVILRCVPISNHLYFYWYRQILGQKVEFLVSFYNNEISEKSEIFDDQFSVERPDGSNFTLKIRSTKLEDSAMYFCASRGTQGGTYEQYFGPGTRLTVT.

V is TRBV4-2 and J is TRBJ2-7; 8 nucleotides match TRBD2. CDR3 length: 14 amino acids. Germline V CDR1 and CDR2: LGHNA, YNFKEQ. Trimming took 4 bases from V and 3 from J; bases not matched to a gene: 5. CDR3 sequence (DNA): TGTGCCAGCAGCCCTCCGGGACTAGACTACGAGCAGTACTTC. Protein product: CASSPPGLDYEQYF.

This clonotype came up a few times. The chain joins TRBV19 to TRBJ2-7; D possibly corresponds to TRBD1 (6 bases). The V end lost 4 bases, the J end lost 5 bases, and 15 bases lay between the germline ends. The CDR3 contains 14 residues. Germline CDR1 LNHDA, CDR2 SQIVND (reference sequence). CDR3 nucleotide sequence: TGTGCCAGTAGTAACCAGGGAAGGGGGAACGAGCAGTACTTC. Residues: CASSNQGRGNEQYF.

The chain couples TRBV5-8 to TRBJ1-1, with 7 bases lining up with TRBD1. The germline gives CDR1 SGHTS, CDR2 YDEGEE. The V and J ends lost 0 bases and 3 bases, in that order; junction bases with no gene match: 17. This CDR3 comprises 19 residues. The CDR3 loop is CASSLVGRRQGPRDTEAFF. The CDR3 DNA follows: TGTGCCAGCAGCTTGGTAGGACGTCGACAGGGACCTAGGGACACTGAAGCTTTCTTT.

This chain connects TRBV28 to TRBJ1-3; 8 bases are a match to TRBD1. Germline CDR1 MDHEN, CDR2 SYDVKM. Germline trimming cut 1 base from V and 1 base from J; bases unmatched to any gene: 9. This CDR3 comprises 18 residues. In nucleotides, the CDR3 is TGTGCCAGCAGTTTATCATTCCGGGACAGGACATCTGGAAACACCATATATTTT. This codes for CASSLSFRDRTSGNTIYF.

Many counts were recorded for this clonotype. In nucleotides, the CDR3 is TGTGCCAGCAGTGTAACCGGGACTAGCTCCTACGAGCAGTACTTC. It specifies CASSVTGTSSYEQYF. The V and J genes are TRBV28 and TRBJ2-7; 8 bases are a match to TRBD2. The CDR3 totals 15 residues. V lost 5 bases to trimming and J lost 0 bases; unmatched junction nucleotides: 6. Per germline, CDR1 MDHEN and CDR2 SYDVKM.

This clonotype was observed many times. CDR3 coding DNA: TGTGCCTGGAGTGTACTGTCGGTTAGCAATCAGCCCCAGCATTTT. It is translated as CAWSVLSVSNQPQHF. V gene TRBV30 combines with J gene TRBJ1-5, with D unclear. V gave up 0 bases and J gave up 0 bases, with 9 bases separating them. The CDR3 loop spans 15 amino acids. Germline V lookup: CDR1 GTSNPN, CDR2 SVGIG (reference sequence).

This clonotype turned up a few times. The genes are TRBV20-1 and TRBJ1-4; possible D gene TRBD1, 6 bases. The V end lost 2 bases, the J end lost 5 bases, and 9 bases lay between the germline ends. The CDR3 is 13 amino acids. CDR1 is DFQATT, CDR2 SNEGSKA, per germline (reference sequence). In nucleotides, the CDR3 is TGCAGTGCTAGAACAGGGTGGAATGAAAAACTGTTTTTT. Translated: CSARTGWNEKLFF.

V is TRBV28 and J is TRBJ1-2; TRBD1 matches at 11 bases. The CDR3 consists of 16 residues. The ends lost 3 bases at V and 8 bases at J; junction bases unmatched: 11. The germline gives CDR1 MDHEN, CDR2 SYDVKM. CDR3 DNA: TGTGCCAGCAGTTTGATTGGGTGGACAGGGGGCGAGGGCTACACCTTC. Translated, it gives CASSLIGWTGGEGYTF.

The chain employs TRBV7-3 and TRBJ2-2; 11 nucleotides agree with TRBD2. The CDR3 has 17 residues. V shed 1 base and J 3 bases; nucleotides not matched to a gene: 4. Germline CDR1 reads SGHTA; CDR2 reads FQGTGA. The CDR3 protein is CASSLNSGRAYTGELFF. CDR3 nucleotides: TGTGCCAGCAGCTTAAATAGCGGGAGGGCCTACACCGGGGAGCTGTTTTTT.

At least ten counts were recorded for this clonotype. The rearrangement joins TRBV18 to TRBJ1-1; TRBD1 agrees at 9 bases. Per germline, CDR1 KGHSH and CDR2 LQKENI. The CDR3 is made up of 16 amino acids. The V and J ends lost 4 bases and 5 bases, in that order; junction bases with no gene match: 11. The CDR3 bases are TGTGCCAGCTCACTCGACGACAGGGGGGGGTGGACTGAAGCTTTCTTT. Translation gives CASSLDDRGGWTEAFF.

This clonotype was counted only a few times. J is TRBJ1-1 and V is TRBV7-3, with D maybe TRBD1 (5 bases). The CDR3 length is 13 residues. Germline assignment: CDR1 SGHTA and CDR2 FQGTGA. Deletions cut 3 bases from V and 4 bases from J, with 9 bases between. The CDR3 protein is CASSFAGGTEAFF. The CDR3 bases are TGTGCCAGCAGCTTCGCGGGGGGCACTGAAGCTTTCTTT.

This clonotype was seen only a few times. The chain joins TRBV20-1 to TRBJ1-4; weak D call: TRBD1 (5 bases). V dropped 5 bases and J dropped 7 bases, with 14 bases sitting between them. This CDR3 is built from 13 residues. The germline gives CDR1 DFQATT, CDR2 SNEGSKA (reference sequence). The CDR3 DNA sequence: TGCAGTGCTGGGGGGGGGTCAAGTGAAAAACTGTTTTTT. This translates into CSAGGGSSEKLFF.

This clonotype turned up a few times. J is TRBJ2-6 and V is TRBV6-1, with 8 bases matching TRBD2. The junction had 4 bases not matched to a gene; V was cut back by 7 bases and J by 2 bases. The CDR3 is 15 residues long. Germline CDR1 and CDR2: MNHNS and SASEGT. CDR3 sequence: CASTTGGAGANVLTF. The CDR3 DNA reads TGTGCCAGCACCACCGGGGGGGCTGGGGCCAACGTCCTGACTTTC.

V gene TRBV5-4 combines with J gene TRBJ1-6, with TRBD1 matching 8 bases. V lost 2 bases to trimming and J lost 11 bases; unmatched junction nucleotides: 12. The germline gives CDR1 SGHNT, CDR2 YYREEE (reference sequence). This CDR3 has 16 residues. CDR3 sequence: CASSFAAGQGHPPLHF. CDR3 sequence (DNA): TGTGCCAGCAGCTTTGCTGCAGGACAGGGCCATCCACCCCTCCACTTT.

CDR3 in amino acids: CASSDLAGGQNEQFF. The CDR3 bases are TGTGCCAGCAGTGATTTAGCGGGGGGGCAGAATGAGCAGTTCTTC. This rearrangement joins TRBV28 to TRBJ2-1; 11 bases align to TRBD2. The germline V gene encodes CDR1 MDHEN and CDR2 SYDVKM. The CDR3 covers 15 residues. V lost 5 bases, J lost 7 bases, and 7 bases stayed unmatched. Full variable domain (missing parts from reference TRBV28 and TRBJ2-1): DVKVTQSSRYLVKRTGEKVFLECVQDMDHENMFWYRQDPGLGLRLIYFSYDVKMKEKGDIPEGYSVSREKKERFSLILESASTNQTSMYLCASSDLAGGQNEQFFGPGTRLTVL.

This clonotype was detected only a few times. V and J are TRBV6-5 and TRBJ1-2; 7 nucleotides line up with TRBD1. The CDR3 spans 18 residues. The germline CDR1 and CDR2 sequences are MNHEY and SVGAGI. The trim removed 0 bases at V and 2 bases at J, leaving 12 bases unmatched. CDR3 sequence reads: CASSYSSLKARGNYGYTF. CDR3 nucleotides: TGTGCCAGCAGTTACTCTAGTTTAAAGGCCAGGGGGAACTATGGCTACACCTTC.

This clonotype showed up many times. The chain links TRBV12-3 or TRBV12-4 to TRBJ1-1; D is undetermined. Trimming removed 4 bases from V and 1 base from J, with 10 bases in between. This CDR3 region has 14 residues. In DNA, the CDR3 is TGTGCCAGCAGTTCCACCGGGAGGAACACTGAAGCTTTCTTT. Amino acid sequence: CASSSTGRNTEAFF.

This chain links TRBV4-2 with TRBJ1-1; tentatively, D is TRBD1 (5 bases). Germline-derived CDR1 and CDR2 are LGHNA and YNFKEQ. V was clipped by 4 bases and J by 0 bases, with 12 bases between them. This CDR3 comprises 15 residues. CDR3 protein: CASSPPRALNTEAFF. CDR3 DNA sequence: TGTGCCAGCAGCCCACCCAGGGCCCTGAACACTGAAGCTTTCTTT.

Turning to this clonotype: A much larger clone lies a single base off, so this may be a read error. The chain combines TRBV11-2 with TRBJ1-2; 7 bases match TRBD1. Germline values: CDR1 SGHAT, CDR2 FQNNGV. This CDR3 comprises 19 residues. CDR3 in DNA: TGTGCCAGCAGCCCAATTAATCTAGACAGGGATCGAGCTAACTATGGCCACACCTTC. Protein sequence: CASSPINLDRDRANYGHTF.

This rearrangement joins TRBV29-1 to TRBJ2-3; D may be TRBD2 (7 bases). Germline-derived CDR1 and CDR2 are SQVTM and ANQGSEA. With 4 bases removed from V and 1 base from J, the gap between germline ends came to 15 bases. The CDR3 runs 15 residues. The CDR3 DNA follows: TGCAGCGTTGTGGGGGCTAGCGGAGGCACAGATACGCAGTATTTT. Protein product: CSVVGASGGTDTQYF.